This section outlines one T cell receptor (beta chain) sequence together with its context. This sample is part of a study of blood T cells in healthy people across ages. Then a second PCR, running about 6 to 12 cycles, was carried out with a sample-barcoded 5' primer and a J-beta primer mix. From each sample, at least 2.5 million paired-end reads containing CDR3 were obtained. MiXCR was run by TCRdb on the 5' RACE reads, yielding one entry per CDR3 protein. The table shows about 780,000 distinct CDR3 sequences, with roughly 60% occurring only once. The CDR3 spans 17 residues. The V end was cut by 0 bases, the J end by 7 bases, with 22 bases between. Germline-derived CDR1 and CDR2 are SGHVS and FQNEAQ.

The sequence was obtained from a man aged 30-40 years in good health. The chain is built from TRBV7-8 and TRBJ2-7; D unresolved. Input material: blood. CDR3 nucleotides: TGTGCCAGCAGCTTAGCTCTGGGCACATCCAGAATGATTGAGCAGTACTTC. Its translation: CASSLALGTSRMIEQYF.